The 5 T cell receptor beta chains listed next were all sequenced from one sample in a study of glioma-infiltrating T cells after dendritic cell vaccination (TCRdb year 2016). Preparation of the library involved the immunoSEQ multiplex PCR assay. The immuneACCESS repertoire file appears here via TCRdb, limited to in-frame rearrangements. These files lack a portion of the clones; in checked studies, under half of the deficit traces to unresolved V genes, and the cause of the others is not known. In all, the sample holds roughly 85,000 clones, and about 85% of those were seen once. Roughly 8.4% of the sample is held by the ten biggest clonotypes. The intended sense of this specimen's time point label: after dendritic cell vaccination, including at tumor progression/relapse. The sample in question was blood, obtained after dendritic cell vaccination. These receptors originate from a human donor with glioblastoma.

This clone was detected a few times. The chain employs TRBV6-1 and TRBJ1-5; TRBD1 matches 8 bases. This CDR3 is built from 15 residues. The V gene end was trimmed by 3 bases and the J gene end by 5 bases; junction bases not matched to a gene: 6. Germline V gene data show CDR1 as MNHNS and CDR2 as SASEGT. CDR3 sequence reads: CASSEMTGVDQPQHF. CDR3 DNA sequence: TGTGCCAGCAGTGAGATGACAGGGGTAGATCAGCCCCAGCATTTT.

The CDR3 is CASSPPGRDYGYTF. As DNA, the CDR3 is TGTGCCAGCTCACCACCGGGGAGGGACTATGGCTACACCTTC. V gene TRBV18 combines with J gene TRBJ1-2; D is uncertain. V dropped 0 bases and J dropped 3 bases, with 8 bases sitting between them. CDR1 and CDR2 (germline): KGHSH, LQKENI. CDR3 length: 14 residues. Drawing the rest from reference TRBV18 and TRBJ1-2, the complete variable domain is NAGVMQNPRHLVRRRGQEARLRCSPMKGHSHVYWYRQLPEEGLKFMVYLQKENIIDESGMPKERFSAEFPKEGPSILRIQQVVRGDSAAYFCASSPPGRDYGYTFGSGTRLTVV.

The count of this clone is one. The genes are TRBV25-1 and TRBJ2-7; 12 bases fit TRBD1. CDR1 MGHDK and CDR2 SYGVNS come from the germline V gene. V lost 4 bases, J lost 5 bases, and 3 bases stayed unmatched. This CDR3 is built from 14 residues. This CDR3 is CASSAGTGGHEQYF. CDR3 DNA: TGTGCCAGCAGTGCCGGGACAGGGGGCCACGAGCAGTACTTC.

V is TRBV11-3 and J is TRBJ2-7; a weak D match, TRBD2 (5 bases). The CDR3 contains 14 residues. The germline gives CDR1 SGHNT, CDR2 YENEEA. V lost 5 bases and J 1 base, leaving 12 bases between the germline ends. CDR3 DNA: TGTGCCAGCAGCCGAGAGGGTCTTTCCTACGAGCAGTACTTC. Its protein product is CASSREGLSYEQYF.

The chain is built from TRBV28 and TRBJ2-1, with D maybe TRBD2 (6 bases). The germline V gene encodes CDR1 MDHEN and CDR2 SYDVKM. The CDR3 is made up of 14 amino acids. Trimming cost V 6 bases and J 0 bases, with 9 bases left between them. CDR3 coding DNA: TGTGCCAGCAGGGGACTGAGCTCCTACAATGAGCAGTTCTTC. It specifies CASRGLSSYNEQFF.